This entry is about one T cell receptor (beta chain). There are 16 residues in the CDR3. Trimming stripped 5 bases from V and 5 bases from J, with 22 bases between. Germline V lookup: CDR1 DFQATT, CDR2 SNEGSKA (reference sequence). FACS was used to enrich TEMRA cells, whereas the CD8+ and CD4+ T cells were obtained by negative isolation. The data were obtained in a study of CD8 T cells in Susac syndrome. RNA amounts of roughly 0.45 to 1 ug underwent reverse transcription with random hexamers. Coverage of TCR beta CDR3 amplification by immunoSEQ multiplex PCR extended to 54 Vbeta and 13 Jbeta. MiXCR, applied by TCRdb to the immunoSEQ multiplex PCR reads, yields one record per CDR3 protein. The data show roughly 110,000 distinct CDR3 sequences, about nine tenths seen once.

This clonotype was obtained from a human donor in good health. This sequence joins TRBV20-1 and TRBJ2-1; tentative D call: TRBD1 (6 bases). The specimen was CD4+ T cells from PBMCs. In DNA, the CDR3 is TGCAGTGCTTCACCCAGACAGGTTGGGTTTAACAATGAGCAGTTCTTC. This codes for CSASPRQVGFNNEQFF.